These 27 T cell receptor beta chains were sequenced from one sample in a study of cytomegalovirus exposure and HLA in healthy donors. The primer mix had 60 Vbeta and 13 Jbeta primers. The protocol was immunoSEQ multiplex PCR, while the TCRdb copy is restricted to in-frame clones and leaves out a portion. The table shows 150,000 to 200,000 clones, with 68% occurring only once. Sequenced: PBMCs. The receptors stem from a man aged 25-45 years in good health and CMV-seropositive.

The CDR3 bases are TGTGCCAGCAGCTTTTCTGCGGGAGCTTCCTACGAGCAGTACTTC. Protein: CASSFSAGASYEQYF. V and J are TRBV5-4 and TRBJ2-7; 7 bases fit TRBD2. V dropped 2 bases and J dropped 1; count of bases not matched to a gene: 6. Germline lookup yields CDR1 SGHNT and CDR2 YYREEE (reference sequence). The CDR3 runs to 15 residues.

This chain uses TRBV27 with TRBJ2-1; 10 bases agree with TRBD2. Germline V gene lookup returns CDR1 MNHEY and CDR2 SMNVEV (reference sequence). The CDR3 spans 13 residues. The V and J ends lost 3 bases and 8 bases, in that order; junction bases with no gene match: 1. CDR3 protein: CASSFLAGDEQFF. The CDR3 DNA follows: TGTGCCAGCAGTTTTCTAGCGGGAGATGAGCAGTTCTTC.

CDR3 region: CASSPTAREATGELFF. The CDR3 DNA reads TGCGCCAGCAGCCCAACTGCCAGGGAGGCCACCGGGGAGCTGTTTTTT. The chain employs TRBV4-1 and TRBJ2-2, with a possible D match to TRBD2 (6 bases). V lost 4 bases to trimming and J lost 4 bases, with 16 bases between them. Per the germline V gene, CDR1 is MGHRA and CDR2 is YSYEKL. The CDR3 extends over 16 amino acids.

The table lists this clone with a count of one. The rearrangement links TRBV27 to TRBJ2-1, with 10 nucleotides matching TRBD2. CDR1 is MNHEY, CDR2 SMNVEV, per germline (reference sequence). The CDR3 has 15 residues. V shed 4 bases and J 6 bases; nucleotides not matched to a gene: 6. CDR3 DNA sequence: TGTGCCAGCAGTTACTCTAGCGGGAGCTCCAATGAGCAGTTCTTC. Its protein is CASSYSSGSSNEQFF.

This clone was seen a few times. V usage is TRBV30 and J usage is TRBJ2-1, with D maybe TRBD1 (5 bases). CDR1 is GTSNPN, CDR2 SVGIG, per germline (reference sequence). V lost 3 bases and J 7 bases, leaving 13 bases between the germline ends. The CDR3 is 13 amino acids. The CDR3, as DNA: TGTGCCTGGAGCCCCCCCCCAGGGAATGAGCAGTTCTTC. Translation: CAWSPPPGNEQFF.

There are a few counts of this clone. V gene TRBV15 combines with J gene TRBJ1-1; unclear D gene. There are 19 residues in the CDR3. Trimming shortened V by 0 bases and J by 0 bases, and 20 bases separated the two germline ends. Looked up from germline, CDR1 is LNHNV and CDR2 is YYDKDF (reference sequence). The CDR3 loop is CATSRDIFVGLGMNTEAFF. The CDR3 coding sequence is TGTGCCACCAGCAGAGATATTTTTGTAGGACTGGGGATGAACACTGAAGCTTTCTTT.

V is TRBV5-5 and J is TRBJ1-2; D is ambiguous. Trimming cost V 0 bases and J 0 bases, with 15 bases left between them. CDR1 is SGHKS and CDR2 is YYEKEE in the germline V gene (reference sequence). There are 17 residues in the CDR3. This CDR3 reads CASSLAGRANTNYGYTF. The CDR3 DNA follows: TGTGCCAGCAGCTTGGCCGGGAGGGCCAATACTAACTATGGCTACACCTTC.

The chain has TRBV29-1 and TRBJ2-5, with 12 bases identical to TRBD2. Germline loops: CDR1 SQVTM, CDR2 ANQGSEA. The CDR3 consists of 12 residues. The J segment lost 11 bases and the V segment lost 7 bases, leaving 8 bases of the junction unmatched. As DNA, the CDR3 is TGCAGCGCTGGACTAGCGGGGTATGAGCAGTACTTC. It specifies CSAGLAGYEQYF. Together with reference TRBV29-1 and TRBJ2-5, the CDR3 gives the full variable domain: SAVISQKPSRDICQRGTSLTIQCQVDSQVTMMFWYRQQPGQSLTLIATANQGSEATYESGFVIDKFPISRPNLTFSTLTVSNMSPEDSSIYLCSAGLAGYEQYFGPGTRLLVL.

The gene calls are TRBV19 and TRBJ1-1, with D uncertain. CDR1 and CDR2 from the germline V gene are LNHDA and SQIVND (reference sequence). There are 13 residues in the CDR3. V was cut by 7 bases and J by 0 bases, with 9 bases left in between. CDR3 region: CASIDYLNTEAFF. CDR3 in DNA: TGTGCCAGTATTGACTATTTGAACACTGAAGCTTTCTTT.

The V and J genes are TRBV2 and TRBJ1-3; D not resolved. Trimming stripped 8 bases from V and 3 bases from J, with 8 bases between. Germline V gene sequence: CDR1 SNHLY, CDR2 FYNNEI. The CDR3 sequence is 12 residues long. The CDR3 protein is CASEANGNTIYF. CDR3 sequence (DNA): TGTGCCAGCGAGGCTAATGGAAACACCATATATTTT.

This chain joins TRBV6-5 and TRBJ1-2; 8 nucleotides line up with TRBD1. Germline V gene lookup returns CDR1 MNHEY and CDR2 SVGAGI. V lost 4 bases, J lost 5 bases, and 9 bases stayed unmatched. CDR3 length: 15 residues. The CDR3 nucleotides are TGTGCCAGCAGTTCCGAAGACAGGGGCGAATATGGCTACACCTTC. Translating it yields CASSSEDRGEYGYTF.

The chain combines TRBV10-1 with TRBJ2-2; 8 positions agree with TRBD2. The CDR3 contains 16 residues. The ends lost 3 bases at V and 2 bases at J; junction bases unmatched: 5. From germline, CDR1 is WNHNN and CDR2 SYGVQD (reference sequence). As DNA, the CDR3 is TGCGCCAGCAGTGACTCCGGGAGGGCCAACACCGGGGAGCTGTTTTTT. Protein: CASSDSGRANTGELFF.

V is TRBV5-4 and J is TRBJ2-1, with a weak D call TRBD1 (5 bases). This CDR3 contains 14 residues. V dropped 4 bases and J dropped 0 bases, with 8 bases sitting between them. Germline CDR1 is SGHNT and CDR2 is YYREEE (reference sequence). The CDR3 DNA reads TGTGCCAGCAGCGTTACAGGCTCCTACAATGAGCAGTTCTTC. This sequence encodes CASSVTGSYNEQFF.

The chain is built from TRBV10-3 and TRBJ2-1; D is undetermined. The germline gives CDR1 ENHRY, CDR2 SYGVKD. V lost 0 bases to trimming and J lost 6 bases, with 6 bases between them. The CDR3 totals 13 residues. CDR3: CAISESGSNEQFF. Here the CDR3 DNA reads TGTGCCATCAGTGAGTCCGGTAGCAATGAGCAGTTCTTC.

The genes are TRBV28 and TRBJ2-3; 7 bases agree with TRBD2. V was pared by 6 bases and J by 2 bases, with 8 bases of the junction left unmatched. The CDR3 length is 15 residues. Germline V CDR1 and CDR2: MDHEN, SYDVKM. The CDR3 sequence is CASRDMGRVTDTQYF. The CDR3 DNA follows: TGTGCCAGCAGGGATATGGGGAGGGTCACAGATACGCAGTATTTT.

This clone has only a few counts. The chain employs TRBV7-3 and TRBJ2-7, with 7 bases lining up with TRBD1. The CDR3 is made up of 14 amino acids. Germline CDR1 and CDR2: SGHTA and FQGTGA. The V gene end was trimmed by 2 bases and the J gene end by 7 bases; junction bases not matched to a gene: 8. The DNA of the CDR3 is TGTGCCAGCAGCTTATCGGGACAGACTTCGGAGCAGTACTTC. Its protein product is CASSLSGQTSEQYF.

This sequence joins TRBV27 and TRBJ2-5; 12 nucleotides agree with TRBD1. Trimming cost V 5 bases and J 5 bases; bases outside gene matches: 6. The CDR3 has 15 amino acids. CDR1 is MNHEY and CDR2 is SMNVEV in the germline V gene (reference sequence). CDR3 bases: TGTGCCAGCAGTGTGGGACAGGGGGCCGAGGAGACCCAGTACTTC. Translation: CASSVGQGAEETQYF.

This chain links TRBV18 with TRBJ2-1; possible D gene TRBD2, 5 bases. Trimming removed 0 bases at V and 10 bases at J, with 10 bases between. This CDR3 is 13 amino acids long. Germline assignment: CDR1 KGHSH and CDR2 LQKENI. CDR3 sequence reads: CASSPPFREEQFF. The DNA of the CDR3 is TGTGCCAGCTCACCACCCTTTAGGGAGGAGCAGTTCTTC.

V usage is TRBV5-1 and J usage is TRBJ2-1; TRBD2 matches 7 bases. There are 16 residues in the CDR3. CDR1 is SGHRS and CDR2 is YFSETQ in the germline V gene. With V trimmed by 4 bases and J by 1 base, 8 bases remained unmatched. The CDR3 DNA follows: TGCGCCAGCAGCGGGGGGGGGAACCCATCCTACAATGAGCAGTTCTTC. It codes for CASSGGGNPSYNEQFF.

This rearrangement joins TRBV9 to TRBJ2-1; 11 bases map to TRBD2. CDR3 length equals 14 residues. The V gene's germline CDR1 is SGDLS and CDR2 YYNGEE. V was pared by 0 bases and J by 15 bases, with 8 bases of the junction left unmatched. CDR3 region: CASSVELAGAGPFF. The CDR3 nucleotides read TGTGCCAGCAGCGTAGAACTAGCGGGGGCGGGTCCGTTCTTC.

The chain uses TRBV9 and TRBJ2-7; TRBD2 matches at 8 bases. CDR3 length equals 14 residues. The V segment lost 0 bases and the J segment 4 bases; nucleotides outside the gene matches: 3. Germline values: CDR1 SGDLS, CDR2 YYNGEE. DNA of the CDR3: TGTGCCAGCAGCGTAGACGGGAGGGGGTACGAGCAGTACTTC. Encoded protein: CASSVDGRGYEQYF.

CDR3 nucleotides: TGTGCCAGCAGTGACGTTAGCGGGGCACCCCCCTACAATGAGCAGTTCTTC. Translated: CASSDVSGAPPYNEQFF. The V and J genes are TRBV2 and TRBJ2-1; TRBD2 matches at 8 bases. J was trimmed by 2 bases and V by 3 bases; bases with no gene match: 9. The CDR3 loop spans 17 amino acids. Germline V gene lookup returns CDR1 SNHLY and CDR2 FYNNEI.

In its sample, this clone was seen once. The rearrangement joins TRBV6-1 to TRBJ2-2; TRBD1 is a possible D gene (5 bases). V was cut by 4 bases and J by 2 bases, with 11 bases left in between. Germline CDR1 and CDR2: MNHNS and SASEGT. This CDR3 region has 15 residues. The CDR3 loop is CASSVRTSNTGELFF. CDR3 bases: TGTGCCAGCAGTGTAAGGACAAGCAACACCGGGGAGCTGTTTTTT.

The chain has TRBV11-3 and TRBJ2-5; TRBD1 agrees at 7 bases. Germline V lookup: CDR1 SGHNT, CDR2 YENEEA. J gave up 4 bases and V 2 bases, and 13 bases lay outside the gene matches. The CDR3 runs to 17 residues. The CDR3 DNA reads TGTGCCAGCAGCTTATCTGGAAGAAGGGGGCGCGCAGAGACCCAGTACTTC. It specifies CASSLSGRRGRAETQYF.

This clone has only a few counts. The V call is TRBV10-3, the J call TRBJ2-2; D perhaps matches TRBD2 (6 bases). V shed 3 bases and J shed 1 base, with 12 bases lying between them. Germline V gives CDR1 ENHRY, CDR2 SYGVKD. This CDR3 has 16 amino acids. The chain's CDR3 is CAISDHGDLNTGELFF. CDR3 nucleotides: TGTGCCATCAGTGACCACGGGGACTTGAACACCGGGGAGCTGTTTTTT.

V is TRBV25-1 and J is TRBJ2-5, with 12 bases lining up with TRBD1. CDR3 length: 18 amino acids. Germline CDR1 MGHDK, CDR2 SYGVNS. Trimming at V came to 4 bases and at J to 5 bases, leaving 14 bases not matched to a gene. The CDR3 DNA follows: TGTGCCAGCAGTGCGATCCTAGGGACAGGGGGCGAGGGGGAGACCCAGTACTTC. Its translation is CASSAILGTGGEGETQYF.

The chain uses TRBV6-5 and TRBJ2-6; a possible D gene is TRBD2 (6 bases). The CDR3 consists of 14 residues. V lost 11 bases, J lost 3 bases, and 14 bases lay in between. CDR1 MNHEY and CDR2 SVGAGI come from the germline V gene. In DNA form, the CDR3 reads TGTGCCGCGGGGAGGTTAAGTGGGGCCAACGTCCTGACTTTC. This sequence encodes CAAGRLSGANVLTF.